The entry below gives a single T cell receptor (beta chain) sequence along with its context. Its antigen remains unidentified. Nothing much larger sits one base from this clone, and base qualities are not available. At one collaborating source in Seattle, patients were enrolled during active infection and were followed longitudinally through the course of disease. Each collaborating institution followed its own protocols to collect whole blood in K2EDTA tubes. Collaborator samples were shipped for TCRbeta analysis as frozen whole blood, isolated PBMCs, or DNA extracted from either sample type. The data derive from a study of blood T cell repertoires in COVID-19 (dated by TCRdb to the early 2020s). As for the study more broadly: Samples from collaborators originated in the United States, Italy and Spain and spanned both the acute and convalescent phases of COVID-19. The material from the prospective study consisted of cDNA or gDNA derived from T cells, B-cell-depleted T cells, or PBMCs. The sample metadata nearly always contained a de-identified subject ID, COVID-19 status, age in years and sex. Where HLA class I and class II types were available, the types were taken from metadata supplied by the sample provider, not from assay-based typing. Subjects who had been exposed to COVID-19, were actively infected with it, or had recovered from it provided the deeply sampled blood TCRbeta repertoires that made up the dataset. Samples were obtained from the ongoing ImmuneRACE study (first 160 participants) and from about 1,300 subjects provided by 6 global collaborators. The repertoires were released in a freely available public database intended as a resource for research on the immune response to SARS-CoV-2.

TCRbeta CDR3 regions were amplified from genomic DNA by means of the immunoSEQ Assay, a bias-controlled multiplex PCR. Turning to the authors' computational methods: The number of nucleated cells in each sample was estimated by amplification of reference gene primers within the assay. To quantify the absolute abundance of each unique TCRbeta CDR3 rearrangement, sequence reads were collapsed and filtered. For each sample, productive Simpson clonality was calculated as the square root of Simpson's diversity index over productive rearrangements. The immuneACCESS repertoire file appears here via TCRdb, limited to in-frame rearrangements. These files lack a portion of the clones; in checked studies, under half of the deficit traces to unresolved V genes, and the cause of the others is not known. The D gene and trimming were derived from the DNA, and the V and J assignments and clone size from that table. The sample table records 100,000 to 150,000 clones; around 89% of these occur just once. Of the sample, roughly 3.9% falls within the top ten clones.

CDR1 MDHEN and CDR2 SYDVKM are derived from the germline V gene. Spanning cysteine to phenylalanine, the CDR3 consists of 14 amino acids. Of the read, only the CDR3 DNA is kept; its 42 bases are in frame from base 1. Trimming removed 6 bases from V and 2 bases from J; the gene matches leave 5 bases unexplained. Study-wide conclusions, independent of this receptor: How much clinical and demographic metadata was included differed by source and by participant, and the metadata was provided uncurated.

Recombination connected TRBV28 to TRBJ2-7; 9 bases in the middle match TRBD2. The sample taken for sequencing was peripheral blood. The origin of this receptor is a man aged 55 to 70 with COVID-19, enrolled during active disease. The CDR3 here reads CASSPTSGAYEQYF. The sequenced DNA: TGTGCCAGCAGCCCGACTAGCGGCGCCTACGAGCAGTACTTC.